This record covers a single TCR beta chain. The data derive from a study of blood T cell repertoires in COVID-19. Turning to the study itself: Specimens from acute and convalescent COVID-19 originated in the United States, Italy and Spain. From T cells, B-cell-depleted T cells, or PBMCs came the material, which was cDNA or gDNA.

Per the original methods: Reference gene primer amplification in the assay estimated nucleated cell counts. Profiled with immunoSEQ multiplex PCR; TCRdb holds only in-frame clones, not every one. Clonal size and the V and J genes are those of that table, whereas D and trimming came from the DNA. This sample has approximately 210,000 clones, with approximately 84% found just once. The V and J ends lost 0 bases and 0 bases respectively, with 9 bases between them. CDR3 length equals 16 residues. Germline V gene lookup returns CDR1 SGHRS and CDR2 YFSETQ. Recruited during active infection, patients (from Seattle) were subsequently followed longitudinally.

This receptor was obtained from a man between 45 and 60 years old with COVID-19, enrolled during active disease. V is TRBV5-1 and J is TRBJ2-2; TRBD1 might be the D (5 bases). The specimen was peripheral blood. The CDR3 loop reads CASSLAGNANTGELFF. The DNA for the CDR3 is TGCGCCAGCAGCTTGGCAGGGAACGCGAACACCGGGGAGCTGTTTTTT.